These 29 T cell receptor beta chains were sequenced from one sample in a study of shared clonotypes between healthy human individuals (dated by TCRdb to 2020 to 2021). The library was generated by the immunoSEQ multiplex PCR assay. This is the immuneACCESS table as TCRdb keeps it, with only in-frame sequences that have V and J called. A part of the clones is gone; compared with another copy, unresolved V genes explain less than half, and the rest is unexplained. The sample profile shows about 2 million clones; less than 95% of them were found once. Jointly, the top ten make up more than 0.95% of the sample. CD8 naive samples were CD45RO-negative cells positively selected for CCR7, giving a CD45RA+CCR7+ population that excluded TemRA cells. The sequencing input was naive CD8+ T cells sorted from blood. The sample's cell subset or site label, decoded: CD45RA+CCR7+. The receptors originated from a man younger than 30 in good health.

The CDR3 nucleotides are TGTGCCAGCAGCAAGACAGGGGGCGCGTTAGAGACCCAGTACTTC. It specifies CASSKTGGALETQYF. The chain joins TRBV6-5 to TRBJ2-5; TRBD1 aligns across 10 bases. Germline V gives CDR1 MNHEY, CDR2 SVGAGI. V trimming: 6 bases; J trimming: 4 bases; junction bases outside the gene matches: 8. The CDR3 is 15 amino acids.

V and J are TRBV5-5 and TRBJ1-1, with 8 bases identical to TRBD1. Germline V gene sequence: CDR1 SGHKS, CDR2 YYEKEE (reference sequence). The CDR3 sequence is 14 residues long. The J segment lost 4 bases and the V segment lost 1 base, leaving 3 bases of the junction unmatched. Written as DNA, the CDR3 is TGTGCCAGCAGCTTGTTAACAGGGGGCACTGAAGCTTTCTTT. This codes for CASSLLTGGTEAFF.

V usage is TRBV11-2 and J usage is TRBJ2-7; unclear D gene. In germline, CDR1 is SGHAT, CDR2 FQNNGV. This CDR3 region has 12 residues. V was trimmed by 5 bases and J by 4 bases, leaving 9 bases between them. The CDR3 DNA is TGTGCCAGCAGCGCTGACCGTTACGAGCAGTACTTC. Translated, it gives CASSADRYEQYF.

The V call is TRBV9, the J call TRBJ2-1; D is uncertain. The CDR3 contains 12 residues. In germline, CDR1 is SGDLS, CDR2 YYNGEE. The V end was cut by 0 bases, the J end by 8 bases, with 6 bases between. In DNA, the CDR3 is TGTGCCAGCAGCGTAGAACTTCATGAGCAGTTCTTC. Protein sequence: CASSVELHEQFF.

The chain has TRBV15 and TRBJ1-4; maybe TRBD1 (5 bases). Per germline, CDR1 LNHNV and CDR2 YYDKDF (reference sequence). The CDR3 loop spans 15 amino acids. The V end lost 5 bases, the J end lost 4 bases, and 14 bases lay between the germline ends. The CDR3 region is CATSRRGVLNEKLFF. The CDR3 DNA follows: TGTGCCACCAGCCGGAGAGGGGTTCTTAATGAAAAACTGTTTTTT.

This clone is a singleton in its sample. The chain combines TRBV30 with TRBJ2-1; TRBD2 matches at 9 bases. V trimming: 1 base; J trimming: 0 bases; junction bases outside the gene matches: 10. Per germline, CDR1 GTSNPN and CDR2 SVGIG (reference sequence). The CDR3 runs 18 residues. This CDR3 reads CAWSAPWREGSSYNEQFF. CDR3 nucleotide sequence: TGTGCCTGGAGTGCACCCTGGCGGGAGGGAAGCTCCTACAATGAGCAGTTCTTC.

This chain uses TRBV10-2 with TRBJ2-5; D remains ambiguous. Germline CDR1 WSHSY, CDR2 SAAADI. V was clipped by 9 bases and J by 1 base, with 12 bases between them. CDR3 length equals 13 residues. CDR3 protein: CASLTPFQETQYF. In nucleotides, the CDR3 is TGCGCCAGTCTTACCCCCTTCCAAGAGACCCAGTACTTC.

The V call is TRBV25-1, the J call TRBJ1-6; 8 nucleotides align to TRBD1. Germline CDR1 is MGHDK and CDR2 is SYGVNS. V gave up 1 base and J gave up 11 bases; unmatched junction bases: 4. The CDR3 spans 14 residues. CDR3 amino acids: CASSEWTGNPPLHF. The CDR3 DNA follows: TGTGCCAGCAGTGAATGGACAGGGAACCCACCCCTCCACTTT.

J is TRBJ1-2 and V is TRBV5-1, with D maybe TRBD1 (5 bases). CDR3 length: 17 amino acids. The V gene lost 5 bases and the J gene lost 0 bases, with 20 bases spanning the gap. In germline, CDR1 is SGHRS, CDR2 YFSETQ. Here the CDR3 reads CASRPPGGVGTNYGYTF. CDR3 DNA sequence: TGCGCCAGCAGACCGCCCGGAGGGGTGGGCACTAACTATGGCTACACCTTC.

The V call is TRBV6-6, the J call TRBJ2-7; 8 bases fit TRBD2. The CDR3 contains 13 residues. V shed 7 bases and J 6 bases; nucleotides not matched to a gene: 8. Germline loops: CDR1 MNHNY, CDR2 SVGAGI (reference sequence). CDR3 DNA: TGTGCCAGCACCGCGGGACTAGTGGGCGAGCAGTACTTC. Its translation: CASTAGLVGEQYF.

The rearrangement uses TRBV7-2 and TRBJ2-7, with 7 bases lining up with TRBD2. Germline CDR1 is SGHTA and CDR2 is FQGNSA. V lost 1 base to trimming and J lost 7 bases; unmatched junction nucleotides: 4. The CDR3 is made up of 13 amino acids. Here the CDR3 DNA reads TGTGCCAGCAGCTTAGTTGGGGAGGGGGAGCAGTACTTC. Translating gives CASSLVGEGEQYF.

About this clone: In the same sample, other DNA sequences code for this CDR3. CDR3 coding DNA: TGTGCCAGCAGTTTAGGAAACACCGGGGAGCTGTTTTTT. Its translation is CASSLGNTGELFF. J is TRBJ2-2 and V is TRBV27, with D hard to call. Germline CDR1 MNHEY, CDR2 SMNVEV (reference sequence). The CDR3 is 13 amino acids. V gave up 2 bases and J gave up 2 bases, with 3 bases separating them.

With regard to this clone: This may come from a read error, since a much larger clone is one base off. Other DNA sequences within the sample encode an identical CDR3. The CDR3 nucleotides read TGTGCCAGCAGCTGGGACAGGGGTTACGAGCAGTACTTC. It codes for CASSWDRGYEQYF. The J gene is TRBJ2-7, the V gene TRBV5-4; TRBD1 aligns across 10 bases. CDR1 SGHNT and CDR2 YYREEE come from the germline V gene (reference sequence). The length of the CDR3 is 13 residues. V lost 3 bases to trimming and J lost 4 bases; unmatched junction nucleotides: 1.

This sequence joins TRBV11-2 and TRBJ1-1; D remains unclear. Germline V gene sequence: CDR1 SGHAT, CDR2 FQNNGV. Trimming left V 1 base short and J 1 base short, with 10 bases between. This CDR3 region has 15 residues. The CDR3 here is CASSLVKGQNTEAFF. The CDR3 bases are TGTGCCAGCAGCTTAGTTAAGGGTCAGAACACTGAAGCTTTCTTT.

The rearrangement joins TRBV5-6 to TRBJ2-6; D gene ambiguous. Trimming shortened V by 8 bases and J by 1 base, and 22 bases separated the two germline ends. Germline values: CDR1 SGHDT, CDR2 YYEEEE. This CDR3 is 18 amino acids long. CDR3 sequence (DNA): TGTGCCAGGGGTGGAGCGACCCGGATGGGGTCTGGGGCCAACGTCCTGACTTTC. Translated, it gives CARGGATRMGSGANVLTF.

This chain links TRBV2 with TRBJ2-3, with 7 bases fitting TRBD1. CDR1 is SNHLY and CDR2 is FYNNEI in the germline V gene. V shed 0 bases, J shed 5 bases, and the junction held 5 bases outside the gene matches. The CDR3 extends over 15 amino acids. This chain's CDR3 is CASSEALTGVDTQYF. DNA of the CDR3: TGTGCCAGCAGTGAAGCGCTTACAGGGGTAGATACGCAGTATTTT.

The chain recombines TRBV7-8 with TRBJ2-7, with D perhaps matching TRBD1 or TRBD2 (6 bases each). The CDR3 is made up of 16 amino acids. Looked up from germline, CDR1 is SGHVS and CDR2 is FQNEAQ. V lost 3 bases and J lost 4, with 19 bases in between. In nucleotides, the CDR3 is TGTGCCAGCAGCTTGGGGCCCCCGGGGGCGGGGTACGAGCAGTACTTC. The encoded protein is CASSLGPPGAGYEQYF.

This chain joins TRBV11-2 and TRBJ2-1; TRBD2 matches 14 bases. CDR1 and CDR2 (germline): SGHAT, FQNNGV. V was pared by 5 bases and J by 9 bases, with 9 bases of the junction left unmatched. The length of the CDR3 is 16 residues. This chain's CDR3 is CASSTGTSGRIGEQFF. CDR3 DNA sequence: TGTGCCAGCAGCACCGGGACTAGCGGGAGAATTGGTGAGCAGTTCTTC.

The rearrangement links TRBV5-8 to TRBJ2-7; a possible D gene is TRBD1 (7 bases). The germline V gene encodes CDR1 SGHTS and CDR2 YDEGEE. The length of the CDR3 is 14 residues. The ends were cut back, 5 bases at V and 3 bases at J, with 15 bases in the middle. CDR3 nucleotides: TGTGCCAGCAGTCACAGGGGCGGGGTCTACGAGCAGTACTTC. Translation: CASSHRGGVYEQYF.

The chain carries TRBV19 and TRBJ1-5; D may be TRBD1 (5 bases). The CDR3 covers 16 residues. Trimming left V 5 bases short and J 0 bases short, with 14 bases between. Germline-derived CDR1 and CDR2 are LNHDA and SQIVND (reference sequence). CDR3 coding DNA: TGTGCCAGTAGTCCACACCGGGACCTTAGCAATCAGCCCCAGCATTTT. Amino acids: CASSPHRDLSNQPQHF.

The chain joins TRBV5-1 to TRBJ1-1, with 9 bases matching TRBD1. Germline V lookup: CDR1 SGHRS, CDR2 YFSETQ. Trimming cost V 4 bases and J 11 bases; bases outside gene matches: 6. The CDR3 length is 12 residues. The CDR3 region has the DNA TGCGCCAGCAGCCCGGCGGGGACAGGGGCTTTCTTT. Its protein product is CASSPAGTGAFF.

The count of this clone is one. V and J are TRBV10-1 and TRBJ2-7; TRBD2 matches at 9 bases. There are 17 residues in the CDR3. From germline, CDR1 is WNHNN and CDR2 SYGVQD (reference sequence). J gave up 3 bases and V 6 bases, and 15 bases lay outside the gene matches. The CDR3 bases are TGCGCCAGCAGACTTAGCGGGAGTCAGCTGTGGGGCTACGAGCAGTACTTC. Translation: CASRLSGSQLWGYEQYF.

V is TRBV10-3 and J is TRBJ2-1, with D possibly TRBD2 on 6 matching bases. The CDR3 runs 14 residues. V lost 2 bases to trimming and J lost 9 bases, with 14 bases between them. Germline assignment: CDR1 ENHRY and CDR2 SYGVKD. For the CDR3, the DNA is TGTGCCATCAGTGAGGAACCGGGACTCAGTGAGCAGTTCTTC. Its protein product is CAISEEPGLSEQFF.

The J gene is TRBJ1-2, the V gene TRBV11-1, with 12 bases that match TRBD1. With V trimmed by 5 bases and J by 5 bases, 6 bases remained unmatched. The germline V gene has CDR1 SGHAT and CDR2 FQDESV (reference sequence). The length of the CDR3 is 15 residues. The CDR3 coding sequence is TGTGCCAGCAGCGTCGCGGGACAGGGGGCTTATGGCTACACCTTC. It codes for CASSVAGQGAYGYTF.

This clone was seen a few times. Other DNA sequences of this sample code for an identical CDR3. J is TRBJ2-2 and V is TRBV30; D is ambiguous. V was trimmed by 3 bases and J by 4 bases, leaving 9 bases between them. The germline V gene encodes CDR1 GTSNPN and CDR2 SVGIG (reference sequence). This CDR3 is 13 amino acids long. CDR3 protein: CAWSGSGTGELFF. As DNA, the CDR3 is TGTGCCTGGAGCGGGTCGGGCACCGGGGAGCTGTTTTTT.

V gene TRBV6-6 combines with J gene TRBJ2-3, with D possibly TRBD2 on 7 matching bases. V was pared by 8 bases and J by 0 bases, with 9 bases between. Germline loops: CDR1 MNHNY, CDR2 SVGAGI (reference sequence). This CDR3 is 13 amino acids long. CDR3 amino acids: CASGRGSTDTQYF. The CDR3, as DNA: TGTGCCAGCGGGAGGGGGAGCACAGATACGCAGTATTTT.

This CDR3 reads CASRIPGQQRETQYF. The CDR3 nucleotides read TGTGCCAGCAGGATACCGGGCCAACAACGGGAGACCCAGTACTTC. This rearrangement joins TRBV2 to TRBJ2-5; unclear D gene. In germline, CDR1 is SNHLY, CDR2 FYNNEI. The V gene lost 6 bases and the J gene lost 5 bases, with 19 bases spanning the gap. The CDR3 extends over 15 amino acids. The whole variable domain, filled in from reference TRBV2 and TRBJ2-5, reads EPEVTQTPSHQVTQMGQEVILRCVPISNHLYFYWYRQILGQKVEFLVSFYNNEISEKSEIFDDQFSVERPDGSNFTLKIRSTKLEDSAMYFCASRIPGQQRETQYFGPGTRLLVL.

The chain uses TRBV9 and TRBJ2-3, with TRBD1 matching over 8 bases. The CDR3 totals 14 residues. Germline-derived CDR1 and CDR2 are SGDLS and YYNGEE. Trimming took 2 bases from V and 8 from J; bases not matched to a gene: 7. The CDR3 DNA sequence: TGTGCCAGCAGCGTGGACAGGGAACTTGGTACGCAGTATTTT. Protein product: CASSVDRELGTQYF.

The chain carries TRBV13 and TRBJ1-2; 9 bases are a match to TRBD1. V dropped 5 bases and J dropped 6; count of bases not matched to a gene: 10. CDR1 and CDR2 (germline): PRHDT, FYEKMQ (reference sequence). The CDR3 length is 15 residues. CDR3 nucleotide sequence: TGTGCCAGCAGCCATACAGGGGGCCTGTCCGATGGCTACACCTTC. It codes for CASSHTGGLSDGYTF.